This T cell receptor beta chain was identified in a study of shared clonotypes between healthy human individuals. About the research overall: Serving as donors were a couple of women and a few men, whose ages spanned 18 to 49. The plates for each donor numbered three CD4 naive, three CD4 memory, two CD8 naive and one CD8 memory.

V lost 2 bases and J 10 bases, leaving 6 bases between the germline ends. This CDR3 has 11 amino acids. CDR1 is SEHNR, CDR2 FQNEAQ, per germline (reference sequence). This clone was seen only once. CD4+ cells yielded CD45RA+ naive and CD45RA-negative memory subsets. Around 32,000 T cell genomes, or 200 ng DNA, went into the sorted-subset replicate PCRs. TCRdb's table, derived via immunoSEQ multiplex PCR, lists solely in-frame clones and lacks some. The data hold 2 million to 2.5 million clones, with 93% observed a single time. The sequencing input was naive CD4+ T cells from PBMCs. Subset defined: CD45RA+ positively selected. The sequence derives from a man in his late teens or twenties in good health. Some clones in this sample may be carry-over from other donors' samples. This rearrangement joins TRBV7-9 to TRBJ2-1; D is undetermined. CDR3 sequence (DNA): TGTGCCAGCAGCTTAACCCAGGAGCAGTTCTTC. It translates to CASSLTQEQFF.